This T cell receptor beta chain was sequenced in a study of T cell repertoires in cytomegalovirus infection. Turning to the study itself: Based on public TCR beta signatures, there were indications of CMV infection and of a matching HLA type.

To note about this clonotype: A read error may explain this, as a much larger clone is one base away.

Via MiXCR, TCRdb re-called the reads, giving one row per CDR3 protein. The table records 55,000 to 85,000 distinct CDR3 sequences, just under 4% of them present only once. Sequenced material: PBMCs. The TCR comes from a human donor in good health (CMV status not recorded). Some clones in this sample may be carry-over from other donors' samples.

CDR3: CGARETPGLGAYNEQFF. The CDR3 nucleotides read TGCGGTGCTAGAGAGACCCCGGGACTAGGAGCCTACAATGAGCAGTTCTTC. This chain uses TRBV20-1 with TRBJ2-1, with 8 nucleotides matching TRBD2. Germline V gene sequence: CDR1 DFQATT, CDR2 SNEGSKA (reference sequence). The CDR3 runs 17 residues.